This TCR beta chain was recorded in a study of early T cells in non-severe SARS-CoV-2 infection. V lost 6 bases, J lost 0 bases, and 12 bases lay in between. This CDR3 is built from 16 residues. Germline V CDR1 and CDR2: MNHEY, SMNVEV (reference sequence). TCRdb itself ran the 5' RACE reads through MiXCR, one entry per CDR3 protein. The table records tens of thousands of distinct CDR3 sequences, 9.5% to 15% of them present only once. Material: whole blood, obtained at baseline. This receptor was obtained from an adult who was a healthcare worker with PCR-confirmed SARS-CoV-2 infection or an uninfected control (not recorded which). The chain employs TRBV27 and TRBJ1-6; D uncertain. The CDR3 bases are TGTGCCAGCAGCCTTTCGGGTAGCTCCTATAATTCACCCCTCCACTTT. As protein: CASSLSGSSYNSPLHF.